A selection of T cell receptor beta chains follows, all from one sample in a study of T cell repertoires in ileal Crohn's disease. Using immunoSEQ multiplex PCR, the repertoire was profiled, and TCRdb retains in-frame clones only, with some absent. The sample shows more than 3,500 clones, 69% of them seen only once. Sequences were obtained from ileal tissue. Every receptor here comes from an adult with Crohn's disease. CDR3s include the opening cysteine and the closing phenylalanine or tryptophan. The D gene is left open where the match is weak. Not all rows give a size; the values are once, few, many and, for expanded clones, a class.

>15|TRBJ2-2|TRBD1|TRBV27|few
CASTIQQGGTGELFF
TGTGCCAGCACCATCCAACAGGGGGGCACCGGGGAGCTGTTTTTT
>13|TRBJ2-7|-|TRBV7-9|-
CASSLVRTYEQYF
TGTGCCAGCAGCTTAGTCAGGACCTACGAGCAGTACTTC
>15|TRBJ1-1|TRBD1|TRBV5-1|-
CASSLGQGGNTEAFF
TGCGCCAGCAGCTTGGGGCAGGGGGGGAACACTGAAGCTTTCTTT
>15|TRBJ2-1|TRBD2|TRBV5-6|few
CASSWGTSDYNEQFF
TGTGCCAGCAGCTGGGGGACTAGCGACTACAATGAGCAGTTCTTC
>13|TRBJ2-7|TRBD2|TRBV30|-
CAWTSGGAGEQYF
TGTGCCTGGACTAGCGGGGGGGCCGGCGAGCAGTACTTC
>15|TRBJ1-5|-|TRBV16|few
CASSQGGDGNQPQHF
TGTGCCAGCAGCCAGGGGGGAGATGGCAATCAGCCCCAGCATTTT
>13|TRBJ1-2|TRBD1|TRBV6-1|-
CASSEEDRTGYTF
TGTGCCAGCAGTGAAGAGGACAGGACCGGCTACACCTTC
>14|TRBJ2-7|-|TRBV9|-
CASSPQGSVDEQYF
TGTGCCAGCAGCCCACAGGGATCTGTAGACGAGCAGTACTTC
>14|TRBJ2-5|TRBD2|TRBV6-5|-
CASSQRGGRATQYF
TGTGCCAGCAGCCAGCGGGGGGGCAGGGCGACCCAGTACTTC
>11|TRBJ2-1|-|TRBV2|-
CASRENNEQFF
TGTGCCAGCAGGGAGAACAATGAGCAGTTCTTC
>16|TRBJ2-7|-|TRBV7-9|-
CASSLGSARPEDEQYF
TGTGCCAGCAGCTTAGGATCCGCTAGGCCGGAGGACGAGCAGTACTTC
>16|TRBJ2-7|-|TRBV2|-
CASMGHQGTREYEQYF
TGTGCCAGCATGGGCCATCAGGGGACAAGGGAGTACGAGCAGTACTTC
>17|TRBJ1-4|TRBD1|TRBV4-1|-
CASSQVFPGTGDEKLFF
TGCGCCAGCAGCCAAGTGTTCCCCGGGACAGGGGACGAAAAACTGTTTTTT
>12|TRBJ2-3|-|TRBV5-1|-
CASSPARDTQYF
TGCGCCAGCAGCCCTGCCCGGGATACGCAGTATTTT
>16|TRBJ2-1|-|TRBV7-6|once
CASSLGPAGSYNEQFF
TGTGCCAGCAGCTTAGGTCCAGCGGGTTCCTACAATGAGCAGTTCTTC
>15|TRBJ2-1|TRBD1|TRBV6-6|-
CASRRTGGSYNEQFF
TGTGCCAGCAGGCGAACAGGGGGCTCCTACAATGAGCAGTTCTTC
>12|TRBJ1-1|-|TRBV6-1|-
CASSVGSGDAFF
TGTGCCAGCAGTGTGGGGTCAGGGGATGCTTTCTTT
>15|TRBJ2-5|TRBD1|TRBV7-8|-
CASSLGQGNEETQYF
TGTGCCAGCAGCTTAGGACAGGGTAATGAAGAGACCCAGTACTTC
>14|TRBJ2-1|TRBD1|TRBV2|-
CASRGQGSVGEQFF
TGTGCCAGCAGGGGACAGGGAAGTGTCGGTGAGCAGTTCTTC
>15|TRBJ1-5|-|TRBV7-8|-
CASSLRPREDQPQHF
TGTGCCAGCAGCTTACGTCCCAGGGAAGATCAGCCCCAGCATTTT
>13|TRBJ1-2|-|TRBV4-1|-
CASSQDSGGGYTF
TGCGCCAGCAGCCAAGATTCGGGGGGGGGCTACACCTTC
>15|TRBJ2-5|-|TRBV4-1|large
CASSHLPSVQETQYF
TGCGCCAGCAGCCACTTGCCCAGCGTACAAGAGACCCAGTACTTC
>16|TRBJ2-5|-|TRBV6-1|few
CASSEGGPGWLGTQYF
TGTGCCAGCAGTGAAGGAGGTCCTGGCTGGTTAGGGACCCAGTACTTC
>16|TRBJ1-6|-|TRBV30|-
CAWSVSSTGRVSPLHF
TGTGCCTGGAGTGTAAGCTCAACGGGTCGGGTTTCACCCCTCCACTTT
>14|TRBJ2-5|-|TRBV14|-
CASSQELYQETQYF
TGTGCCAGCAGCCAAGAACTGTACCAAGAGACCCAGTACTTC
>14|TRBJ1-2|-|TRBV7-2|-
CASSPQTGSYGYTF
TGTGCCAGCAGCCCACAGACAGGATCCTATGGCTACACCTTC
>14|TRBJ1-2|-|TRBV6-1|-
CASRARGVNYGYTF
TGTGCCAGCAGAGCGCGGGGAGTCAACTATGGCTACACCTTC
>16|TRBJ2-4|-|TRBV21-1|-
CASSKTGTSSKNIQYF
TGTGCCAGCAGCAAAACCGGGACTAGCTCCAAAAACATTCAGTACTTC
>15|TRBJ1-1|-|TRBV7-2|-
CASSLRGPMNTEAFF
TGTGCCAGCAGCCTCAGGGGCCCCATGAACACTGAAGCTTTCTTT
>13|TRBJ2-3|TRBD2|TRBV19|-
CASAISGTDTQYF
TGTGCCAGCGCCATCAGCGGGACTGATACGCAGTATTTT
>15|TRBJ1-4|TRBD1|TRBV9|-
CASSAQGAPNEKLFF
TGTGCCAGCAGCGCACAGGGGGCGCCTAATGAAAAACTGTTTTTT
>13|TRBJ2-5|-|TRBV19|-
CASSIVGGPTQYF
TGTGCCAGTAGTATAGTAGGAGGACCGACCCAGTACTTC
>13|TRBJ1-1|TRBD1|TRBV6-5|-
CAARQGQNTEAFF
TGTGCCGCCCGACAGGGACAGAACACTGAAGCTTTCTTT
>12|TRBJ2-5|-|TRBV5-1|-
CASSSTEETQYF
TGCGCCAGCAGCTCCACGGAAGAGACCCAGTACTTC
>13|TRBJ2-7|TRBD2|TRBV6-1|-
CATSGGPSYEQYF
TGTGCCACCTCGGGGGGGCCTTCCTACGAGCAGTACTTC
>16|TRBJ2-1|-|TRBV5-1|large
CASSLTGEIYYNEQFF
TGCGCCAGCAGCTTGACGGGGGAGATATACTACAATGAGCAGTTCTTC
>15|TRBJ2-5|TRBD2|TRBV5-1|few
CASRDSGGPQETQYF
TGCGCCAGCAGGGATAGCGGGGGCCCTCAAGAGACCCAGTACTTC